The 5 T cell receptor beta chains given below trace back to one sample, sequenced in a study of CXCR3-negative and CXCR3-positive naive CD8 T cells. Via 5' RACE with UMI labels, TRB cDNA libraries were prepared. TCRdb reprocessed the 5' RACE reads and reports one entry per CDR3 protein, with no DNA. This sample's table reports around 40,000 distinct CDR3 sequences. Sequenced: memory CD8+ T cells from blood. The source is a human donor in good health. Some clones in this sample may be carry-over from other donors' samples.

V usage is TRBV20-1 and J usage is TRBJ2-4; lacking DNA, the TRBD2 call made by TCRdb goes unchecked. This CDR3 region has 16 residues. Germline assignment: CDR1 DFQATT and CDR2 SNEGSKA (reference sequence). The CDR3 region is CSAREWETIAKNIQYF.

The genes are TRBV18 and TRBJ2-1; as DNA is missing, the TRBD1 call by TCRdb cannot be tested. CDR1 is KGHSH and CDR2 is LQKENI in the germline V gene. This CDR3 is built from 15 residues. The CDR3: CASSPRDRVYFEQFF.

V usage is TRBV4-3 and J usage is TRBJ1-1. The CDR3 spans 13 residues. Germline lookup yields CDR1 LGHNA and CDR2 YSLEER. The CDR3 protein is CASSQERGAQAFF.

This chain uses TRBV20-1 with TRBJ1-1. The CDR3 runs 14 residues. Germline CDR1 and CDR2: DFQATT and SNEGSKA (reference sequence). The CDR3 loop reads CSARDLRWDTEAFF.

CDR3 in amino acids: CASNRDRDYEQYF. This chain links TRBV7-9 with TRBJ2-7; TCRdb reports TRBD1, a call that lacks DNA to check it against. Germline lookup yields CDR1 SEHNR and CDR2 FQNEAQ (reference sequence). The CDR3 spans 13 residues.